Following are 14 T cell receptor beta chains from one sample sequenced in a study of blood T cell repertoires in COVID-19. The data were produced by immunoSEQ multiplex PCR, yet TCRdb's version contains in-frame clones alone and is incomplete. The table lists about 75,000 clones, roughly nine tenths of them singletons. Sequencing used peripheral blood. These receptors were collected from a human donor in a cohort sampled during active COVID-19.

In this sample, this clone turned up once. CDR3 amino acids: CASSHRQGENSNQPQHF. CDR3 DNA sequence: TGTGCCAGTAGTCACCGACAGGGGGAAAATAGCAATCAGCCCCAGCATTTT. This sequence joins TRBV19 and TRBJ1-5, with 9 bases aligning to TRBD1. CDR3 length: 17 residues. With 5 bases clipped from V and 0 bases from J, the junction kept 8 bases outside the gene matches. Germline V lookup: CDR1 LNHDA, CDR2 SQIVND (reference sequence).

The chain recombines TRBV30 with TRBJ2-7, with 7 nucleotides matching TRBD2. The CDR3 spans 15 residues. Germline V CDR1 and CDR2: GTSNPN, SVGIG (reference sequence). With V trimmed by 5 bases and J by 1 base, 11 bases remained unmatched. For the CDR3, the DNA is TGTGCCTGGGGGGAAAGGGGAGGGCCATCCTACGAGCAGTACTTC. Amino acid sequence: CAWGERGGPSYEQYF.

The chain uses TRBV4-3 and TRBJ1-6; a possible D gene is TRBD1 (6 bases). V lost 4 bases and J lost 7, with 8 bases in between. The V gene's germline CDR1 is LGHNA and CDR2 YSLEER. The CDR3 loop spans 13 amino acids. The CDR3 sequence is CASSPGVNSPLHF. Here the CDR3 DNA reads TGCGCCAGCAGCCCAGGGGTAAATTCACCCCTCCACTTT.

This CDR3 is CASSPSSNQPQHF. CDR3 bases: TGTGCCAGCTCACCGAGCAGCAATCAGCCCCAGCATTTT. The chain is built from TRBV18 and TRBJ1-5; no firm D call. With 3 bases removed from V and 1 base from J, the gap between germline ends came to 4 bases. Germline CDR1 reads KGHSH; CDR2 reads LQKENI. The CDR3 spans 13 residues.

The CDR3 spells CATSEASGSASEQFF. As DNA, the CDR3 is TGTGCCACCAGTGAGGCTAGCGGCTCGGCGAGTGAGCAGTTCTTC. The J gene is TRBJ2-1, the V gene TRBV24-1, with 7 bases aligning to TRBD2. Germline values: CDR1 KGHDR, CDR2 SFDVKD. The CDR3 has 15 residues. Trimming removed 4 bases from V and 9 bases from J; junction bases left unmatched: 11.

Here the CDR3 DNA reads TGTGCCAGCGGGGGGGCAGACAAAAACATTCAGTACTTC. Translating gives CASGGADKNIQYF. The rearrangement links TRBV9 to TRBJ2-4; weak D call: TRBD2 (7 bases). The ends were cut back, 7 bases at V and 3 bases at J, with 11 bases in the middle. Germline CDR1 SGDLS, CDR2 YYNGEE. This CDR3 contains 13 residues. The whole variable domain, remainder taken from reference TRBV9 and TRBJ2-4, is DSGVTQTPKHLITATGQRVTLRCSPRSGDLSVYWYQQSLDQGLQFLIQYYNGEERAKGNILERFSAQQFPDLHSELNLSSLELGDSALYFCASGGADKNIQYFGAGTRLSVL.

This clone has only one observation. V is TRBV5-4 and J is TRBJ2-3, with TRBD2 identical over 10 bases. CDR3 length: 15 amino acids. V shed 0 bases, J shed 5 bases, and the junction held 3 bases outside the gene matches. Germline-derived CDR1 and CDR2 are SGHNT and YYREEE (reference sequence). In DNA, the CDR3 is TGTGCCAGCAGCTTGGCGGCTAGCGGGGGAGATACGCAGTATTTT. It is translated as CASSLAASGGDTQYF.

V usage is TRBV19 and J usage is TRBJ1-5; D possibly corresponds to TRBD1 (6 bases). The V gene's germline CDR1 is LNHDA and CDR2 SQIVND (reference sequence). Trimming took off 1 base at V and 7 bases at J, with 14 bases between the two ends. This CDR3 comprises 15 residues. CDR3 DNA sequence: TGTGCCAGTAGTATAGGGGGGGGCGCAGGGCAGCCCCAGCATTTT. As protein: CASSIGGGAGQPQHF.

A few counts support this clone. V usage is TRBV6-2 or TRBV6-3 and J usage is TRBJ2-7, with D maybe TRBD1 (7 bases). V lost 4 bases to trimming and J lost 6 bases, with 16 bases between them. The CDR3 sequence is 14 residues long. Germline V CDR1 and CDR2: MNHEY, SVGEGT. The DNA of the CDR3 is TGTGCCAGCAGTTCGCTGACAGGGAGGCGCGAGCAGTACTTC. Encoded protein: CASSSLTGRREQYF.

J is TRBJ2-7 and V is TRBV5-6, with D unclear. The CDR3 totals 12 residues. Trimming took off 4 bases at V and 0 bases at J, with 5 bases between the two ends. The germline CDR1 and CDR2 sequences are SGHDT and YYEEEE. The CDR3, as DNA: TGTGCCAGCAGCCTGAGCTCCTACGAGCAGTACTTC. This encodes CASSLSSYEQYF.

This clone appeared a single time. The gene calls are TRBV12-3 or TRBV12-4 and TRBJ2-7; TRBD2 aligns across 7 bases. V was clipped by 8 bases and J by 1 base; unmatched bases: 5. CDR3 length equals 13 residues. In DNA, the CDR3 is TGTGCCAGCTCTCCGCGGGAGTCCTACGAGCAGTACTTC. Translation: CASSPRESYEQYF.

The chain couples TRBV7-8 to TRBJ1-5, with 7 nucleotides matching TRBD1. The trim removed 5 bases at V and 2 bases at J, leaving 3 bases unmatched. Germline values: CDR1 SGHVS, CDR2 FQNEAQ. This CDR3 has 14 residues. CDR3 DNA: TGTGCCAGCAGCGGAACAGGGGGCAATCAGCCCCAGCATTTT. Translation gives CASSGTGGNQPQHF. Based on the CDR3 plus reference TRBV7-8 and TRBJ1-5, the full variable domain is GAGVSQSPRYKVAKRGQDVALRCDPISGHVSLFWYQQALGQGPEFLTYFQNEAQLDKSGLPSDRFFAERPEGSVSTLKIQRTQQEDSAVYLCASSGTGGNQPQHFGDGTRLSIL.

The rearrangement links TRBV5-1 to TRBJ2-7; TRBD1 matches at 10 bases. The CDR3 runs 13 residues. Germline V gene lookup returns CDR1 SGHRS and CDR2 YFSETQ. V dropped 4 bases and J dropped 5; count of bases not matched to a gene: 3. CDR3 in amino acids: CASSGTGVDEQYF. The CDR3 nucleotides are TGCGCCAGCAGCGGGACAGGGGTGGACGAGCAGTACTTC. Full variable domain (remainder filled in from reference TRBV5-1 and TRBJ2-7): KAGVTQTPRYLIKTRGQQVTLSCSPISGHRSVSWYQQTPGQGLQFLFEYFSETQRNKGNFPGRFSGRQFSNSRSEMNVSTLELGDSALYLCASSGTGVDEQYFGPGTRLTVT.

The J gene is TRBJ2-1, the V gene TRBV7-9; TRBD2 agrees at 7 bases. The CDR3 loop spans 14 amino acids. Per germline, CDR1 SEHNR and CDR2 FQNEAQ (reference sequence). Trimming at V came to 3 bases and at J to 3 bases, leaving 2 bases not matched to a gene. The CDR3 region is CASSFRDYYNEQFF. Here the CDR3 DNA reads TGTGCCAGCAGCTTCCGGGACTACTACAATGAGCAGTTCTTC.